Listed here is a single TCR beta chain. TCRdb's copy holds only in-frame clones and misses some; the assay was immunoSEQ multiplex PCR. The sample consists of around 200,000 clones, approximately 83% of them appearing once. This CDR3 is 11 amino acids long. Trimming took 4 bases from V and 7 from J, leaving 11 bases between them. CDR1 and CDR2 (germline): SQVTM, ANQGSEA. This entry comes from a study of blood T cell repertoires in COVID-19. The wider study: PBMCs, B-cell-depleted T cells, or T cells provided the cDNA or gDNA that made up the material.

The TCR sequence derives from a man aged 55-75 years with acute or convalescent COVID-19. The source material was peripheral blood. The J gene is TRBJ2-7, the V gene TRBV29-1; D is unclear. CDR3 coding DNA: TGCAGCGTTGGAGGCCGCTTGGAGCAGTACTTC. It codes for CSVGGRLEQYF.